This T cell receptor (beta chain) was documented in a study of T cell responses to AZD1222 COVID-19 vaccine. Study-level findings and limits: Sampled repertoires all dated from after the peak T cell response. Nearly half of the spike-specific TCRs reportedly recognize variant regions that carry no mutations. Donor demographics were predominantly white British with a female majority; clonal diversity may be underestimated. Regions 160-218 and 743-854 held dominance among vaccine-associated CD4 TCRs, which spanned spike.

In regard to this clone: Antigen unknown.

Clones were sequenced by immunoSEQ multiplex PCR, and TCRdb holds only the in-frame ones, with some missing. The sample yields under 200,000 clones, around nine tenths seen once. Germline CDR1 MDHEN, CDR2 SYDVKM. The V end was cut by 0 bases, the J end by 0 bases, with 12 bases between. This CDR3 has 16 amino acids. Source: peripheral blood, taken on day 0 of AZD1222 vaccination. V is TRBV28 and J is TRBJ2-7, with D possibly TRBD2 on 5 matching bases. The TCR comes from an adult in good health. CDR3 sequence reads: CASSLWFGGSSYEQYF. Here the CDR3 DNA reads TGTGCCAGCAGTTTATGGTTTGGTGGGAGCTCCTACGAGCAGTACTTC.